One sample yielded the 30 T cell receptor beta chains listed below, sequenced in a study of cytomegalovirus exposure and HLA in healthy donors. Primers included in the PCR were 60 Vbeta and 13 Jbeta primers. The method was immunoSEQ multiplex PCR; TCRdb's version includes in-frame clones alone and lacks a portion of them. The repertoire holds some 62,000 clones, with more than 75% as singletons. The sample comprised PBMCs. These receptors came from a man between 18 and 35 years old in good health and CMV-seronegative.

This clone was detected only once. The CDR3 DNA sequence: TGTGCCACCAGCAGGACAGGAAACACCGGGGAGCTGTTTTTT. It encodes CATSRTGNTGELFF. The chain is built from TRBV15 and TRBJ2-2, with a possible D match to TRBD1 (6 bases). The CDR3 has 14 residues. Trimming took 3 bases from V and 2 from J, leaving 7 bases between them. Germline CDR1 is LNHNV and CDR2 is YYDKDF (reference sequence).

The CDR3 loop is CASSVYVQGARGNTIYF. CDR3 nucleotides: TGTGCCAGCAGCGTATACGTTCAGGGGGCTAGAGGAAACACCATATATTTT. The V call is TRBV9, the J call TRBJ1-3; 8 bases fit TRBD1. Germline loops: CDR1 SGDLS, CDR2 YYNGEE. The ends lost 1 base at V and 4 bases at J; junction bases unmatched: 10. The length of the CDR3 is 17 residues.

In nucleotides, the CDR3 is TGCGCCAGCAGCACCGAGACAGGGGATGACAACTATGGCTACACCTTC. Amino acid sequence: CASSTETGDDNYGYTF. The rearrangement uses TRBV5-1 and TRBJ1-2, with 8 bases fitting TRBD1. Looked up from germline, CDR1 is SGHRS and CDR2 is YFSETQ. Germline trimming cut 4 bases from V and 2 bases from J; bases unmatched to any gene: 10. The length of the CDR3 is 16 residues.

About this clone itself: An end of the junction differs from the germline gene, which may be a read error. The chain combines TRBV5-4 with TRBJ2-7, with D possibly TRBD2 on 5 matching bases. CDR3 length equals 13 residues. Germline CDR1 reads SGHNT; CDR2 reads YYREEE (reference sequence). This CDR3 is CASSEGFSDEQYF. CDR3 nucleotide sequence: TGTGCCAGCAGCGAGGGTTTCTCCGACGAGCAGTACTTC.

The chain combines TRBV7-9 with TRBJ2-2, with TRBD2 matching 13 bases. J gave up 6 bases and V 5 bases, and 3 bases lay outside the gene matches. Germline assignment: CDR1 SEHNR and CDR2 FQNEAQ (reference sequence). There are 15 residues in the CDR3. CDR3 bases: TGTGCCAGCAGCCTCACTAGCGGGGGGGCCGGGGAGCTGTTTTTT. Translating it yields CASSLTSGGAGELFF.

The V gene is TRBV7-6, the J gene TRBJ2-1; 7 bases line up with TRBD1. Per germline, CDR1 SGHVS and CDR2 FNYEAQ. V gave up 2 bases and J gave up 8 bases; unmatched junction bases: 6. The CDR3 is made up of 14 amino acids. The CDR3 spells CASSLPITGDEQFF. CDR3 DNA: TGTGCCAGCAGCTTACCCATAACAGGGGATGAGCAGTTCTTC. Complete variable domain (other parts from reference TRBV7-6 and TRBJ2-1): GAGVSQSPRYKVTKRGQDVALRCDPISGHVSLYWYRQALGQGPEFLTYFNYEAQQDKSGLPNDRFSAERPEGSISTLTIQRTEQRDSAMYRCASSLPITGDEQFFGPGTRLTVL.

The chain has TRBV6-1 and TRBJ2-7; D might be TRBD1 (6 bases). Germline assignment: CDR1 MNHNS and CDR2 SASEGT. CDR3 size: 15 residues. Trimming took 7 bases from V and 3 from J, leaving 19 bases between them. CDR3 bases: TGTGCCAGCACCGCGGGCCTGGAACAGGGCTACGAGCAGTACTTC. Its translation: CASTAGLEQGYEQYF.

The chain is built from TRBV2 and TRBJ2-5; TRBD1 might be the D (5 bases). This CDR3 spans 12 amino acids. The germline V and J ends were trimmed by 10 bases and 5 bases, with 14 bases remaining between them. Germline-derived CDR1 and CDR2 are SNHLY and FYNNEI. This CDR3 is CATRGRAETQYF. The CDR3 DNA sequence: TGTGCCACCAGAGGCAGGGCGGAGACCCAGTACTTC.

This clone has a handful of counts. The gene calls are TRBV5-1 and TRBJ1-4; TRBD1 aligns across 7 bases. The CDR3 has 14 amino acids. V was pared by 5 bases and J by 8 bases, with 9 bases of the junction left unmatched. Looked up from germline, CDR1 is SGHRS and CDR2 is YFSETQ. The CDR3 DNA sequence: TGCGCCAGCAGGGAGGTGACAGGGATGGAAAAACTGTTTTTT. This sequence encodes CASREVTGMEKLFF.

The genes are TRBV6-6 and TRBJ1-1; D not certain. There are 13 residues in the CDR3. From germline, CDR1 is MNHNY and CDR2 SVGAGI (reference sequence). Trimming left V 6 bases short and J 10 bases short, with 18 bases between. The CDR3 sequence is CASSISASGVAFF. For the CDR3, the DNA is TGTGCCAGCAGCATCTCGGCTTCAGGTGTAGCTTTCTTT.

The V and J genes are TRBV7-8 and TRBJ1-2, with D perhaps matching TRBD1 (5 bases). Trimming stripped 7 bases from V and 4 bases from J, with 16 bases between. The germline gives CDR1 SGHVS, CDR2 FQNEAQ. This CDR3 contains 14 residues. The CDR3 DNA reads as TGTGCCAGCAAGTTGGAAGGGGAGGCCTATGGCTACACCTTC. This encodes CASKLEGEAYGYTF.

The V call is TRBV2, the J call TRBJ2-2; a weak D match, TRBD1 (5 bases). The ends were cut back, 2 bases at V and 4 bases at J, with 14 bases in the middle. The CDR3 runs 16 residues. CDR1 is SNHLY, CDR2 FYNNEI, per germline. The chain's CDR3 is CASSEFGGRATGELFF. In DNA form, the CDR3 reads TGTGCCAGCAGTGAATTCGGTGGCAGGGCCACCGGGGAGCTGTTTTTT.

The chain carries TRBV6-5 and TRBJ2-5; a weak D match, TRBD1 (6 bases). Germline V gene lookup returns CDR1 MNHEY and CDR2 SVGAGI. V lost 2 bases and J 2 bases, leaving 9 bases between the germline ends. The CDR3 loop spans 14 amino acids. DNA of the CDR3: TGTGCCAGCAGTTACCTGACAGGACAAGAGACCCAGTACTTC. This gives the protein CASSYLTGQETQYF.

The DNA of the CDR3 is TGTGCCAGCAGTTTTTTCGAGCCCCAGCATTTT. Residues: CASSFFEPQHF. This chain uses TRBV28 with TRBJ1-5, with D unresolved. V was trimmed by 3 bases and J by 8 bases, leaving 5 bases between them. The CDR3 extends over 11 amino acids. Germline CDR1 and CDR2: MDHEN and SYDVKM.

This clone was seen a few times. This chain uses TRBV5-8 with TRBJ1-5, with 7 bases that match TRBD1. The germline V gene has CDR1 SGHTS and CDR2 YDEGEE. The CDR3 is made up of 14 amino acids. The V and J ends lost 4 bases and 3 bases, in that order; junction bases with no gene match: 4. The CDR3, as DNA: TGTGCCAGCAGCGACAGGGAGCCCAATCAGCCCCAGCATTTT. This encodes CASSDREPNQPQHF.

V and J are TRBV9 and TRBJ2-5; tentative D call: TRBD2 (7 bases). From germline, CDR1 is SGDLS and CDR2 YYNGEE. The CDR3 runs to 14 residues. Trimming pared 0 bases from V and 3 bases from J, leaving 9 bases between. The CDR3 DNA reads as TGTGCCAGCAGCGTAGTAGGGGGGGAAGAGACCCAGTACTTC. This sequence encodes CASSVVGGEETQYF. Full variable domain (remainder filled in from reference TRBV9 and TRBJ2-5): DSGVTQTPKHLITATGQRVTLRCSPRSGDLSVYWYQQSLDQGLQFLIQYYNGEERAKGNILERFSAQQFPDLHSELNLSSLELGDSALYFCASSVVGGEETQYFGPGTRLLVL.

This chain uses TRBV5-4 with TRBJ1-1, with D possibly TRBD1 on 6 matching bases. The CDR3 totals 12 residues. Between the trimmed V and J ends, which lost 9 bases and 9 bases, there was a span of 18 bases. Germline V gene sequence: CDR1 SGHNT, CDR2 YYREEE (reference sequence). As DNA, the CDR3 is TGTGCCACCGACCACAGGGACGGGAAAGCTTTCTTT. It yields the protein CATDHRDGKAFF.

This clone has just one count. The chain has TRBV18 and TRBJ2-7; no definite D call. The V end lost 0 bases, the J end lost 0 bases, and 9 bases lay between the germline ends. CDR3 length equals 15 residues. Germline V gene data show CDR1 as KGHSH and CDR2 as LQKENI. The CDR3 loop reads CASSPPGRPSYEQYF. In nucleotides, the CDR3 is TGTGCCAGCTCACCACCTGGCAGGCCCTCCTACGAGCAGTACTTC.

The chain is built from TRBV11-3 and TRBJ1-2, with D hard to call. Germline assignment: CDR1 SGHNT and CDR2 YENEEA. Trimming removed 5 bases at V and 8 bases at J, with 21 bases between. The CDR3 consists of 15 residues. CDR3 protein: CASSQYHEPTGGYTF. CDR3 DNA sequence: TGTGCCAGCAGCCAATATCACGAGCCAACCGGGGGCTACACCTTC. The complete variable domain, with remaining parts taken from reference TRBV11-3 and TRBJ1-2, reads EAGVVQSPRYKIIEKKQPVAFWCNPISGHNTLYWYLQNLGQGPELLIRYENEEAVDDSQLPKDRFSAERLKGVDSTLKIQPAELGDSAVYLCASSQYHEPTGGYTFGSGTRLTVV.

The V and J genes are TRBV5-1 and TRBJ2-7; TRBD2 agrees at 7 bases. The germline V gene has CDR1 SGHRS and CDR2 YFSETQ. The V segment lost 3 bases and the J segment 3 bases; nucleotides outside the gene matches: 9. The CDR3 consists of 15 residues. The CDR3 region is CASSSHIGGVYEQYF. The CDR3 coding sequence is TGCGCCAGCAGCTCCCATATTGGGGGGGTCTACGAGCAGTACTTC.

The V and J genes are TRBV29-1 and TRBJ2-2, with 8 bases fitting TRBD1. The CDR3 sequence is 14 residues long. Per germline, CDR1 SQVTM and CDR2 ANQGSEA. With V trimmed by 7 bases and J by 1 base, 5 bases remained unmatched. The CDR3 DNA reads TGCAGCGCCCATGGGACAGGGAACACCGGGGAGCTGTTTTTT. This translates into CSAHGTGNTGELFF.

With respect to this clone: This same CDR3 is encoded by further DNA sequences in the sample. This chain joins TRBV28 and TRBJ2-7; D uncertain. V dropped 5 bases and J dropped 4 bases, with 9 bases sitting between them. There are 12 residues in the CDR3. Germline-derived CDR1 and CDR2 are MDHEN and SYDVKM. CDR3 residues: CASSRPGYEQYF. The CDR3 nucleotides are TGTGCCAGCAGTCGCCCGGGTTACGAGCAGTACTTC. The full variable domain, in which reference TRBV28 and TRBJ2-7 provide the parts outside the CDR3, is DVKVTQSSRYLVKRTGEKVFLECVQDMDHENMFWYRQDPGLGLRLIYFSYDVKMKEKGDIPEGYSVSREKKERFSLILESASTNQTSMYLCASSRPGYEQYFGPGTRLTVT.

This chain joins TRBV10-3 and TRBJ1-4; TRBD1 might be the D (6 bases). CDR1 is ENHRY, CDR2 SYGVKD, per germline. The V and J ends lost 3 bases and 7 bases respectively, with 6 bases between them. The CDR3 length is 12 residues. CDR3 sequence (DNA): TGTGCCATCAGTGACAGGGGTGAAAAACTGTTTTTT. Translation gives CAISDRGEKLFF.

This chain uses TRBV27 with TRBJ1-2, with a weak D call TRBD1 (5 bases). CDR3 length: 13 residues. The germline CDR1 and CDR2 sequences are MNHEY and SMNVEV (reference sequence). Trimming cost V 5 bases and J 7 bases, with 14 bases left between them. The CDR3 spells CASSPSGMGGYTF. CDR3 coding DNA: TGTGCCAGCAGTCCCTCAGGGATGGGTGGCTACACCTTC.

This clone has more than one count but fewer than ten. This chain joins TRBV6-4 and TRBJ1-5; D is possibly TRBD1 (6 bases). Trimming stripped 4 bases from V and 9 bases from J, with 13 bases between. CDR3 length equals 13 residues. Germline V lookup: CDR1 MRHNA, CDR2 SNTAGT. The CDR3 protein is CASSAEQGVPQHF. In DNA, the CDR3 is TGTGCCAGCAGTGCGGAACAGGGAGTGCCCCAGCATTTT.

The chain couples TRBV9 to TRBJ1-1, with D possibly TRBD1 on 5 matching bases. With 3 bases removed from V and 5 bases from J, the gap between germline ends came to 8 bases. This CDR3 is built from 12 residues. Germline-derived CDR1 and CDR2 are SGDLS and YYNGEE. The CDR3: CASSAGGTEAFF. The CDR3 region has the DNA TGTGCCAGCAGCGCCGGGGGGACTGAAGCTTTCTTT.

The chain employs TRBV27 and TRBJ2-3; D not resolved. Trimming stripped 0 bases from V and 10 bases from J, with 11 bases between. Germline CDR1 MNHEY, CDR2 SMNVEV (reference sequence). The CDR3 loop spans 13 amino acids. CDR3 nucleotide sequence: TGTGCCAGCAGTTTATCGGTCGGTTCTGCGCAGTATTTT. This encodes CASSLSVGSAQYF.

J is TRBJ2-5 and V is TRBV5-1, with TRBD2 identical over 7 bases. This CDR3 has 13 residues. The germline CDR1 and CDR2 sequences are SGHRS and YFSETQ. V gave up 4 bases and J gave up 3 bases; unmatched junction bases: 3. The CDR3 DNA follows: TGCGCCAGCAGCCCCGCGGGGGAAGAGACCCAGTACTTC. Amino acid sequence: CASSPAGEETQYF. Variable domain in full (rest from reference TRBV5-1 and TRBJ2-5): KAGVTQTPRYLIKTRGQQVTLSCSPISGHRSVSWYQQTPGQGLQFLFEYFSETQRNKGNFPGRFSGRQFSNSRSEMNVSTLELGDSALYLCASSPAGEETQYFGPGTRLLVL.

V gene TRBV18 combines with J gene TRBJ1-2; perhaps TRBD1 as D (5 bases). Trimming stripped 5 bases from V and 6 bases from J, with 13 bases between. The CDR3 has 13 residues. Looked up from germline, CDR1 is KGHSH and CDR2 is LQKENI. In nucleotides, the CDR3 is TGTGCCAGCTCAGAGGCAGGGCTAGATGGCTACACCTTC. Translation: CASSEAGLDGYTF.

This clone was observed a single time. This chain connects TRBV7-3 to TRBJ2-7, with 8 bases identical to TRBD1. The CDR3 is 14 residues long. Per the germline V gene, CDR1 is SGHTA and CDR2 is FQGTGA. The V segment lost 4 bases and the J segment 3 bases; nucleotides outside the gene matches: 5. CDR3 bases: TGTGCCAGCAGCTCGACAGGGGAAAGCTACGAGCAGTACGTC. This translates into CASSSTGESYEQYV.